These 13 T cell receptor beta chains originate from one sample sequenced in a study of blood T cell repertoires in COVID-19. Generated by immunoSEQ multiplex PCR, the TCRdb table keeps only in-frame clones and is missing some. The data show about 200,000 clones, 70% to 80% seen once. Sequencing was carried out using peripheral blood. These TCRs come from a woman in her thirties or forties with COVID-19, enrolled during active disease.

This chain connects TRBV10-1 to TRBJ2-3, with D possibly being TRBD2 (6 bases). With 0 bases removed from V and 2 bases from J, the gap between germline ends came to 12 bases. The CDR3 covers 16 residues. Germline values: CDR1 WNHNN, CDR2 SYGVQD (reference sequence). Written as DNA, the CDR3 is TGCGCCAGCAGTGAGTCGTCTAGCGCGACCACAGATACGCAGTATTTT. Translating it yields CASSESSSATTDTQYF.

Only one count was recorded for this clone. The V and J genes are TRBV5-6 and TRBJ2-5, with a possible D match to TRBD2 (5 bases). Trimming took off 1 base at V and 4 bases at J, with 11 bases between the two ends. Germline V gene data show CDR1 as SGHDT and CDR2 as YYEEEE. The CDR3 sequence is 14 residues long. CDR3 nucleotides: TGTGCCAGCAGCTTGCGGGGTCCTTTAGAGACCCAGTACTTC. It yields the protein CASSLRGPLETQYF.

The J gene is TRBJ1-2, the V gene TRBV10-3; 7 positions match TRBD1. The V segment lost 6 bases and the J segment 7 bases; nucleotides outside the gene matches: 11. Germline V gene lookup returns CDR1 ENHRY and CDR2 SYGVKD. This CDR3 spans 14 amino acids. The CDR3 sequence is CAIRADRDAGGYTF. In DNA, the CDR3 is TGTGCCATCAGAGCTGACAGGGATGCTGGTGGCTACACCTTC.

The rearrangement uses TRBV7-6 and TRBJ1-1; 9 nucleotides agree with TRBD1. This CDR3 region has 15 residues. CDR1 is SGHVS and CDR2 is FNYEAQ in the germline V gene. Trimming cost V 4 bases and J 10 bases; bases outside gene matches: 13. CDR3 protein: CASSSPTGTGSLAFF. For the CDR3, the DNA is TGTGCCAGCAGCTCACCGACCGGGACAGGGAGCTTAGCTTTCTTT. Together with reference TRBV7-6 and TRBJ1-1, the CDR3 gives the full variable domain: GAGVSQSPRYKVTKRGQDVALRCDPISGHVSLYWYRQALGQGPEFLTYFNYEAQQDKSGLPNDRFSAERPEGSISTLTIQRTEQRDSAMYRCASSSPTGTGSLAFFGQGTRLTVV.

The CDR3 sequence is CASSLGSADEKLFF. The CDR3 coding sequence is TGTGCCAGCAGCTTGGGGTCAGCGGATGAAAAACTGTTTTTT. V and J are TRBV5-6 and TRBJ1-4, with no clear D. This CDR3 has 14 residues. Germline lookup yields CDR1 SGHDT and CDR2 YYEEEE. The V gene lost 0 bases and the J gene lost 6 bases, with 9 bases spanning the gap.

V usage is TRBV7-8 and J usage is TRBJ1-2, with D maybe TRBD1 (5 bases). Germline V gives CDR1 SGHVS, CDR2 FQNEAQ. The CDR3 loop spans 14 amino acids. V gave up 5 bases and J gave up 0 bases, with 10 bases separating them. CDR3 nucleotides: TGTGCCAGCAGCCCAGGGTCTTCTAACTATGGCTACACCTTC. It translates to CASSPGSSNYGYTF.

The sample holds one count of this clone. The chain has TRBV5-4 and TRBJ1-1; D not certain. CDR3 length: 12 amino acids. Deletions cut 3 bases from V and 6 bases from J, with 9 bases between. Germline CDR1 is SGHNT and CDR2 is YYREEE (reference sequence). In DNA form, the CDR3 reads TGTGCCAGCAGCTCTATAAACGCTGAAGCTTTCTTT. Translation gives CASSSINAEAFF.

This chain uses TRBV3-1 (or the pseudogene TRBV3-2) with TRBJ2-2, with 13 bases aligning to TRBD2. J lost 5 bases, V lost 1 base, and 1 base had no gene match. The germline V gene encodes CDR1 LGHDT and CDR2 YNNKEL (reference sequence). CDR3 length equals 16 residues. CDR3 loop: CASSQGGLAGTGELFF. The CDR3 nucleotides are TGTGCCAGCAGCCAAGGGGGACTAGCGGGAACCGGGGAGCTGTTTTTT.

CDR3 amino acids: CASSLVGTGNYYGYTF. The CDR3 coding sequence is TGTGCCAGCAGCTTAGTGGGGACAGGGAACTACTATGGCTACACCTTC. The chain is built from TRBV7-2 and TRBJ1-2; 9 bases match TRBD1. Germline loops: CDR1 SGHTA, CDR2 FQGNSA. V lost 1 base to trimming and J lost 3 bases; unmatched junction nucleotides: 6. The CDR3 extends over 16 amino acids. The full variable domain, completed using reference TRBV7-2 and TRBJ1-2, is GAGVSQSPSNKVTEKGKDVELRCDPISGHTALYWYRQSLGQGLEFLIYFQGNSAPDKSGLPSDRFSAERTGGSVSTLTIQRTQQEDSAVYLCASSLVGTGNYYGYTFGSGTRLTVV.

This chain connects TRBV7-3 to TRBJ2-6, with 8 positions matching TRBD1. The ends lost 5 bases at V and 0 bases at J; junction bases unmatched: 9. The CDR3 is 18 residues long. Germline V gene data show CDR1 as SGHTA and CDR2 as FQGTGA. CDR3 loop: CASSIGQGSLSGANVLTF. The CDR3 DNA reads TGTGCCAGCAGCATTGGACAGGGCTCACTCTCTGGGGCCAACGTCCTGACTTTC.

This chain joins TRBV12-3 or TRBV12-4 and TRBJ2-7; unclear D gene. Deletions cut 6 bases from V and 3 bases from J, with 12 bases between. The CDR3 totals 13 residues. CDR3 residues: CASSETARYEQYF. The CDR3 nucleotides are TGTGCCAGCAGCGAAACAGCTCGCTACGAGCAGTACTTC.

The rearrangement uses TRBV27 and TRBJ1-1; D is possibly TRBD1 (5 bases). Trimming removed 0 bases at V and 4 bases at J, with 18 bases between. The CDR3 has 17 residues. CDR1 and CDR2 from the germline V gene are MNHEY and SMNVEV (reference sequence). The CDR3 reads CASSLSISPGGSTEAFF. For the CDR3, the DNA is TGTGCCAGCAGTTTATCGATAAGCCCGGGGGGAAGCACTGAAGCTTTCTTT.

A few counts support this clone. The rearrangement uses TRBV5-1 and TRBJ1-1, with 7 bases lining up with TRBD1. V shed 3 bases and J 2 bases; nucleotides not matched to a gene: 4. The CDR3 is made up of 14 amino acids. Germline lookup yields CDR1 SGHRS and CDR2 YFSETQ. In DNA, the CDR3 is TGCGCCAGCAGCTCGGGACAGAGTAACACTGAAGCTTTCTTT. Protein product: CASSSGQSNTEAFF.